This paragraph reports one TCR beta chain. Its specificity is not known. Germline CDR1 is SEHNR and CDR2 is FQNEAQ (reference sequence). Trimming left V 5 bases short and J 0 bases short, with 14 bases between. The CDR3 length is 16 residues. Sequenced by immunoSEQ multiplex PCR; TCRdb stores in-frame clones only, minus some. The sample contains around 140,000 clones, 90% of which appear only once. This entry is derived from a study of T cell responses to AZD1222 COVID-19 vaccine. Turning to the study itself: Pooling was applied to second doses at about 4 or about 12 weeks.

General observations from the study: Donors in the cohort were predominantly white British and more often female, and clonal diversity was possibly underestimated. At study baseline, merely roughly 6 AZD1222 recipients were seropositive. Rises in breadth and depth of Spike-specific TCRs came after two AZD1222 doses.

The TCR sequence derives from an adult in good health. The chain recombines TRBV7-9 with TRBJ1-5; tentatively, D is TRBD1 (5 bases). Sequencing used peripheral blood, obtained on day 0 of AZD1222 vaccination. CDR3 DNA sequence: TGTGCCAGCAGCCCAATCGGGACGGATAGCAATCAGCCCCAGCATTTT. Translation gives CASSPIGTDSNQPQHF.